The 11 T cell receptor beta chains below come from one sample, sequenced in a study of shared clonotypes between healthy human individuals. The table came from immunoSEQ multiplex PCR; TCRdb's copy has only in-frame clones and leaves some out. The sample holds roughly 2,500,000 clones, 93% seen once. The sequenced sample consisted of naive CD4+ T cells from PBMCs. Subset here: CD45RA+ positively selected. The receptor source for this set is a young man in good health. Some clones in this sample may be carry-over from other donors' samples.

V is TRBV7-8 and J is TRBJ2-5; D unresolved. The CDR3 length is 14 residues. In germline, CDR1 is SGHVS, CDR2 FQNEAQ. V gave up 2 bases and J gave up 1 base, with 8 bases separating them. In DNA form, the CDR3 reads TGTGCCAGCAGCTTATCGAACGGCCAAGAGACCCAGTACTTC. Encoded protein: CASSLSNGQETQYF.

The chain couples TRBV5-4 to TRBJ2-2; D gene ambiguous. Trimming shortened V by 1 base and J by 4 bases, and 5 bases separated the two germline ends. This CDR3 contains 13 residues. The germline CDR1 and CDR2 sequences are SGHNT and YYREEE (reference sequence). The DNA for the CDR3 is TGTGCCAGCAGCTTGCCTACCACCGGGGAGCTGTTTTTT. It yields the protein CASSLPTTGELFF.

The CDR3 DNA follows: TGTGCCAGCGCGTCGGGACTAGCGGGAAGAAAGCAGTTCTTC. This sequence encodes CASASGLAGRKQFF. The J gene is TRBJ2-1, the V gene TRBV6-4; 13 bases align to TRBD2. V lost 8 bases, J lost 11 bases, and 9 bases stayed unmatched. CDR1 is MRHNA, CDR2 SNTAGT, per germline. The CDR3 runs to 14 residues.

The sample holds a few counts of this clone. The gene calls are TRBV10-2 and TRBJ1-1, with D perhaps matching TRBD1 (5 bases). The CDR3 is 14 amino acids. CDR1 and CDR2 (germline): WSHSY, SAAADI. Between the trimmed V and J ends, which lost 4 bases and 1 base, there was a span of 10 bases. The CDR3 DNA is TGCGCCAGCAGTGTTTGGCAGGGGAACACTGAAGCTTTCTTT. Translation gives CASSVWQGNTEAFF.

Points on this clone: This specimen includes other DNA sequences encoding the same CDR3. The chain couples TRBV4-1 to TRBJ2-5, with 11 bases identical to TRBD2. The CDR3 contains 16 residues. Germline V gene lookup returns CDR1 MGHRA and CDR2 YSYEKL. Trimming took 1 base from V and 2 from J; bases not matched to a gene: 3. The CDR3 DNA is TGCGCCAGCAGCCAAGGATTAGCGGGAGGGCAAGAGACCCAGTACTTC. It encodes CASSQGLAGGQETQYF.

Points on this clone: The sample has other DNA sequences that encode this CDR3 too. The CDR3 loop reads CASSLSGGYYEQYF. CDR3 DNA: TGTGCCAGCAGTTTATCCGGGGGTTACTACGAGCAGTACTTC. This chain joins TRBV27 and TRBJ2-7; a possible D gene is TRBD2 (6 bases). The V gene's germline CDR1 is MNHEY and CDR2 SMNVEV (reference sequence). The CDR3 is made up of 14 amino acids. Trimming stripped 0 bases from V and 3 bases from J, with 9 bases between.

The V and J genes are TRBV14 and TRBJ2-7; D might be TRBD1 or TRBD2, each matching 5 bases. The CDR3 runs to 14 residues. The germline CDR1 and CDR2 sequences are SGHDN and FVKESK. Trimming left V 4 bases short and J 1 base short, with 11 bases between. This CDR3 is CASSLGTWSYEQYF. CDR3 in DNA: TGTGCCAGCAGCCTTGGGACGTGGTCCTACGAGCAGTACTTC.

The chain combines TRBV7-6 with TRBJ1-1; possible D gene TRBD1, 6 bases. The CDR3 covers 15 residues. Looked up from germline, CDR1 is SGHVS and CDR2 is FNYEAQ. V dropped 2 bases and J dropped 4 bases, with 14 bases sitting between them. The CDR3 sequence: CASSLNLAGVTEAFF. CDR3 nucleotides: TGTGCCAGCAGCTTAAATTTGGCAGGGGTCACTGAAGCTTTCTTT.

This chain uses TRBV28 with TRBJ2-7, with 8 nucleotides matching TRBD2. The length of the CDR3 is 17 residues. Germline lookup yields CDR1 MDHEN and CDR2 SYDVKM. The junction had 14 bases not matched to a gene; V was cut back by 2 bases and J by 5 bases. The CDR3 coding sequence is TGTGCCAGCAGTTTAAGGCAAGGGAGCGGGAGTTCCGACGAGCAGTACTTC. Protein sequence: CASSLRQGSGSSDEQYF.

This clone is a singleton in its sample. The CDR3 loop reads CASSLDSGGTDTQYF. The CDR3 nucleotides read TGTGCCAGCAGTTTAGATTCAGGGGGTACAGATACGCAGTATTTT. This rearrangement joins TRBV28 to TRBJ2-3; 7 bases agree with TRBD1. The germline gives CDR1 MDHEN, CDR2 SYDVKM. After removal of 2 bases from V and 3 bases from J, the junction contained 5 bases not matched to a gene. The CDR3 spans 15 residues. The variable domain in full, completed from reference TRBV28 and TRBJ2-3, reads DVKVTQSSRYLVKRTGEKVFLECVQDMDHENMFWYRQDPGLGLRLIYFSYDVKMKEKGDIPEGYSVSREKKERFSLILESASTNQTSMYLCASSLDSGGTDTQYFGPGTRLTVL.

The rearrangement joins TRBV11-2 to TRBJ2-3; TRBD2 matches at 13 bases. Trimming cost V 5 bases and J 8 bases; bases outside gene matches: 13. The length of the CDR3 is 17 residues. The germline gives CDR1 SGHAT, CDR2 FQNNGV. DNA for the CDR3: TGTGCCAGCAGCCGAGGGGGGACTAGCGGGGCCCCGGGTACGCAGTATTTT. Its translation: CASSRGGTSGAPGTQYF.